Each of the 9 T cell receptor beta chains below was sequenced from the same sample in a study of cytomegalovirus exposure and HLA in healthy donors. Assay: immunoSEQ multiplex PCR; the TCRdb copy retains only in-frame clones and omits some. The sample holds approximately 88,000 clones, more than 70% seen once. Material: PBMCs. All receptors derive from a woman in her late teens or twenties in good health and CMV-seropositive.

The chain couples TRBV27 to TRBJ2-3; possible D gene TRBD1, 5 bases. The CDR3 consists of 14 residues. The V end was cut by 1 base, the J end by 3 bases, with 8 bases between. CDR1 and CDR2 from the germline V gene are MNHEY and SMNVEV (reference sequence). This CDR3 reads CASSLWQGTDTQYF. The CDR3 DNA reads TGTGCCAGCAGTTTATGGCAGGGTACAGATACGCAGTATTTT.

The table lists this clone with a count of one. This chain connects TRBV4-3 to TRBJ1-1; no firm D call. Trimming removed 10 bases at V and 0 bases at J, with 12 bases between. Germline values: CDR1 LGHNA, CDR2 YSLEER. The CDR3 totals 13 residues. The CDR3 nucleotides read TGCGCCACCTCTTCTACCGTGAACACTGAAGCTTTCTTT. Translation: CATSSTVNTEAFF.

The J gene is TRBJ2-5, the V gene TRBV28; 10 positions agree with TRBD2. CDR1 is MDHEN, CDR2 SYDVKM, per germline. The ends lost 3 bases at V and 3 bases at J; junction bases unmatched: 7. The CDR3 extends over 16 amino acids. CDR3 protein: CASSLGSLAGEETQYF. As DNA, the CDR3 is TGTGCCAGCAGTTTGGGCTCTCTAGCGGGGGAAGAGACCCAGTACTTC. Supplemented by reference TRBV28 and TRBJ2-5, the full variable domain reads DVKVTQSSRYLVKRTGEKVFLECVQDMDHENMFWYRQDPGLGLRLIYFSYDVKMKEKGDIPEGYSVSREKKERFSLILESASTNQTSMYLCASSLGSLAGEETQYFGPGTRLLVL.

J is TRBJ2-7 and V is TRBV4-1; 7 positions agree with TRBD2. The CDR3 spans 15 residues. Germline V CDR1 and CDR2: MGHRA, YSYEKL. After removal of 4 bases from V and 0 bases from J, the junction contained 6 bases not matched to a gene. As DNA, the CDR3 is TGCGCCAGCAGCCTCGAGCGGGGAAGCTCCTACGAGCAGTACTTC. Translation gives CASSLERGSSYEQYF.

The chain recombines TRBV4-1 with TRBJ1-5; maybe TRBD1 (5 bases). The ends were cut back, 11 bases at V and 7 bases at J, with 18 bases in the middle. The length of the CDR3 is 13 residues. Looked up from germline, CDR1 is MGHRA and CDR2 is YSYEKL. The CDR3 here is CAVPIRVEQPQHF. Here the CDR3 DNA reads TGCGCCGTCCCTATCAGGGTCGAGCAGCCCCAGCATTTT.

The chain employs TRBV27 and TRBJ2-2; tentative D call: TRBD2 (7 bases). Germline loops: CDR1 MNHEY, CDR2 SMNVEV (reference sequence). The CDR3 is made up of 15 amino acids. Trimming took off 3 bases at V and 4 bases at J, with 12 bases between the two ends. CDR3 nucleotides: TGTGCCAGCAGTTTTCAGGGGAGGGTCACCGGGGAGCTGTTTTTT. Residues: CASSFQGRVTGELFF.

The count of this clone is one. The V call is TRBV6-1, the J call TRBJ2-5, with 10 bases identical to TRBD1. The CDR3 has 15 residues. V dropped 5 bases and J dropped 5; count of bases not matched to a gene: 8. CDR1 is MNHNS and CDR2 is SASEGT in the germline V gene. As DNA, the CDR3 is TGTGCCAGCAGTCCGTGGGGACAGGGGCTGGAGACCCAGTACTTC. Translating it yields CASSPWGQGLETQYF.

In DNA form, the CDR3 reads TGTGCCAGCAACTCGGGACAGAGGAATGGCTACACCTTC. Protein product: CASNSGQRNGYTF. The J gene is TRBJ1-2, the V gene TRBV6-5; 7 bases fit TRBD1. Germline loops: CDR1 MNHEY, CDR2 SVGAGI. The V and J ends lost 7 bases and 6 bases, in that order; junction bases with no gene match: 8. The CDR3 has 13 residues.

The rearrangement links TRBV28 to TRBJ1-5; weak D call: TRBD1 (6 bases). This CDR3 spans 15 amino acids. Between the trimmed V and J ends, which lost 1 base and 5 bases, there was a span of 12 bases. Germline lookup yields CDR1 MDHEN and CDR2 SYDVKM. The CDR3 protein is CASSLLGAGDQPQHF. The CDR3 DNA reads TGTGCCAGCAGTTTATTGGGGGCGGGAGATCAGCCCCAGCATTTT. Looking up the rest from reference TRBV28 and TRBJ1-5 gives the full variable domain: DVKVTQSSRYLVKRTGEKVFLECVQDMDHENMFWYRQDPGLGLRLIYFSYDVKMKEKGDIPEGYSVSREKKERFSLILESASTNQTSMYLCASSLLGAGDQPQHFGDGTRLSIL.